The present T cell receptor (beta chain) was sequenced within a study of beta chain features in type 1 diabetes. Study-level results: Moderate yet significant TCRB CDR3 shortening was seen in Type 1 diabetes patients in all four CD4+ subsets.

Every bit of the isolated RNA underwent reverse transcription, so sequencing read expressed TCRB transcripts. Profiling relied on immunoSEQ multiplex PCR, and the TCRdb table lists in-frame clones only, not all of them. The sample has over 120,000 clones; about 13% are singletons. This clone turned up a few times. Its target is unknown. Distinct nucleotide sequences in the sample also encode this CDR3. A sort by CD45RO/CCR7/CD25/CD127/CD95/CD27 yielded CD4+ naive, central memory, regulatory and stem cell-like memory cells. Germline CDR1 reads SGHRS; CDR2 reads YFSETQ. CDR3 length equals 13 residues. After removal of 4 bases from V and 2 bases from J, the junction contained 3 bases not matched to a gene.

Specimen: central memory CD4+ T cells from blood. This chain connects TRBV5-1 to TRBJ2-7; 7 nucleotides line up with TRBD1. This sequence was found in a man aged 18 to 35 with type 1 diabetes. The CDR3: CASSRQGTYEQYF. CDR3 nucleotide sequence: TGCGCCAGCAGCAGACAGGGTACCTACGAGCAGTACTTC.